This T cell receptor beta chain was found in a study of blood T cell repertoires in COVID-19. Across the study: The United States, Italy and Spain supplied acute and convalescent COVID-19 samples. Nucleic acid was either cDNA or gDNA, and it came from T cells, B-cell-depleted T cells, or PBMCs.

In its sample, this clone was seen once. The germline V gene encodes CDR1 MNHNY and CDR2 SVGAGI (reference sequence). The CDR3 spans 16 residues. Trimming shortened V by 3 bases and J by 1 base, and 13 bases separated the two germline ends. Authors' processing steps: Amplifying reference gene primers gave estimates of nucleated cell counts. Measured with immunoSEQ multiplex PCR; TCRdb has only the in-frame clones, and not every one. V, J and clone size were drawn from that table, and D and trimming were deduced from the DNA. The repertoire holds more than 200,000 clones, roughly 80% seen once, with 7.9% in the top ten.

The chain recombines TRBV6-6 with TRBJ1-5, with D possibly TRBD1 on 5 matching bases. The receptor comes from a woman of 80 years or more with acute or convalescent COVID-19. The specimen sequenced was peripheral blood. The CDR3: CASSYWGDESNQPQHF. CDR3 coding DNA: TGTGCCAGCAGTTATTGGGGGGATGAAAGCAATCAGCCCCAGCATTTT.